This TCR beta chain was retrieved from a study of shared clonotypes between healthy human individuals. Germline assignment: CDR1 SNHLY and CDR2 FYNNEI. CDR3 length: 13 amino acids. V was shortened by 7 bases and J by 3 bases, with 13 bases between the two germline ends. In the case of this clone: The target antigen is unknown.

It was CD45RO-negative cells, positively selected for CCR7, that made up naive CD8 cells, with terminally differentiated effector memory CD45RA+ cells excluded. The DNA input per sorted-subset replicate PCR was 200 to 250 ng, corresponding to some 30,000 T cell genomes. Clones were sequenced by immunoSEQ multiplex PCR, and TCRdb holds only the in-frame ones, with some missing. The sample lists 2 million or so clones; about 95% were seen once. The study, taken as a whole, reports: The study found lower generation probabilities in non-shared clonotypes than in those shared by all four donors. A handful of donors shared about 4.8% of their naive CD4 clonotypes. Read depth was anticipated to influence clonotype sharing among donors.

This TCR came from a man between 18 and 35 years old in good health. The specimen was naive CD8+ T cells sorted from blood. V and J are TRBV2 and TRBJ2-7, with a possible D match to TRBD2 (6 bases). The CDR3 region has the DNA TGTGCCAGCATGTATCCGGAGGGCTACGAGCAGTACTTC. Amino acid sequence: CASMYPEGYEQYF.